The entry that follows covers one TCR beta chain sequence. V dropped 0 bases and J dropped 8; count of bases not matched to a gene: 7. Germline CDR1 is SGDLS and CDR2 is YYNGEE. The CDR3 sequence is 16 residues long. The repertoire was sequenced with immunoSEQ multiplex PCR; TCRdb's copy has only in-frame clones and lacks some. In the table there are roughly 76,000 clones, 94% of which are singletons. The sample originates from a study of control samples from healthy donors and cancer patients. V usage is TRBV9 and J usage is TRBJ2-1; 11 bases fit TRBD2. The sequencing sample was made of blood. This clonotype originated in a woman aged 40 to 49 in good health. The CDR3 reads CASSVAGLAASDEQFF. The CDR3 DNA reads TGTGCCAGCAGCGTAGCGGGACTAGCGGCCTCGGATGAGCAGTTCTTC.